These 3 T cell receptor beta chains came from one sample sequenced in a study of blood T cells in healthy people across ages. Alongside a J-beta primer mix, a sample-barcoded 5' primer served in a second PCR lasting about 7 to 11 cycles. TCRdb reprocessed the 5' RACE reads via MiXCR and lists one record per CDR3 protein. The table has around 1,600,000 distinct CDR3 sequences, roughly 43% seen once; the top ten hold around 4%. The sequenced material came from blood. The receptors shown here come from a woman aged 18-29 years in good health.

This clonotype was detected ten times or more. V and J are TRBV6-6 and TRBJ2-5, with D tentatively TRBD2 (5 bases). The germline gives CDR1 MNHNY, CDR2 SVGAGI (reference sequence). V shed 1 base and J shed 3 bases, with 9 bases lying between them. The CDR3 runs 14 residues. This CDR3 is CASSYLGLEETQYF. CDR3 DNA sequence: TGTGCCAGCAGTTACTTAGGACTGGAAGAGACCCAGTACTTC.

This chain uses TRBV7-9 with TRBJ1-3; the D gene is possibly TRBD1 (5 bases). CDR3 size: 13 residues. The V and J ends lost 11 bases and 0 bases respectively, with 11 bases between them. The germline gives CDR1 SEHNR, CDR2 FQNEAQ (reference sequence). The chain's CDR3 is CAGGGLSGNTIYF. CDR3 DNA: TGTGCCGGGGGGGGACTCTCTGGAAACACCATATATTTT.

The gene calls are TRBV6-5 and TRBJ1-2, with TRBD1 matching 8 bases. The germline V gene encodes CDR1 MNHEY and CDR2 SVGAGI. The CDR3 has 13 amino acids. J lost 8 bases, V lost 1 base, and 3 bases had no gene match. CDR3 amino acids: CASSYLQGEGYTF. The CDR3, as DNA: TGTGCCAGCAGTTACTTACAGGGGGAAGGCTACACCTTC.